Sequencing of this T cell receptor (beta chain) was carried out in a study of cytomegalovirus exposure and HLA in healthy donors. Study-level background: Earlier, roughly 180 million T cells were analyzed, and 117 million unique TCR beta sequences were found among them. Study observations and caveats: Listed as cytomegalovirus-associated were roughly 180 TCR beta chains. Roughly even sequencing depth across donors was the assumption behind the presence/absence analyses. A few chains linked to CMV were shown in vitro to be specific for CMV antigens.

The germline V gene has CDR1 MDHEN and CDR2 SYDVKM. The CDR3 totals 14 residues. Losses at the gene ends were 9 bases for V and 4 bases for J; bases not matched to a gene: 8. This PCR relied on a set of 60 Vbeta primers and 13 Jbeta primers. The assay was immunoSEQ multiplex PCR, and TCRdb's table has in-frame clones only and misses some. This table has approximately 180,000 clones, over 70% appearing once. Concerning this clone itself: Antigen unknown.

The chain couples TRBV28 to TRBJ1-4, with TRBD1 identical over 7 bases. Sequenced input: PBMCs. The source of this sequence is a woman aged 30 to 39 in good health and CMV-seropositive. The CDR3 bases are TGTGCCAGTCAATTGACAGGGTTTAATGAAAAACTGTTTTTT. Translation: CASQLTGFNEKLFF.